The entry below describes one T cell receptor (beta chain). Its cognate antigen is unknown. The junction differs from germline at one of its ends, possibly a read error. It was unsorted whole blood that yielded blood RNA, and germline DNA was also extracted. With chronic HBV infection, the patients were also treatment-naive. Researchers reported drawing 3.5 to 4 milliliters of peripheral blood before surgery. The data belong to a study of tumor-infiltrating lymphocytes in primary liver carcinoma. Turning to the study itself: Surgical resection served as treatment for the primary liver carcinoma of these patients. Study-level points and caveats: When set against blood, tumors had a significantly higher top-250-clone fraction (p = 0.039).

The V gene's germline CDR1 is LGHNA and CDR2 YSLEER. This CDR3 is built from 15 residues. Production of TCR beta cDNA used roughly 0.55 ug total RNA together with a constant-region primer. Employing slightly modified ARM-PCR, three nested multiplex PCR rounds were run, and these gave rise to the TCR beta libraries. TRBV1-TRBV30 forward and Cbeta reverse primers drove the first two approximately 11-cycle rounds. TCRdb re-analysed the multiplex PCR reads in MiXCR, keeping a single row per CDR3 protein. The repertoire holds approximately 330,000 distinct CDR3 sequences, with approximately 65% as singletons.

The chain couples TRBV4-3 to TRBJ1-1, with no clear D. Source material: peripheral blood. The TCR originated in a man aged 40-49 years with primary liver carcinoma and hepatitis B virus infection. The CDR3 protein is CANSQVVGNNTEAFF. The CDR3 DNA sequence: TGTGCCAATAGCCAAGTTGTGGGAAATAACACTGAAGCTTTCTTT.